This T cell receptor (beta chain) appears in the sequencing data of a study of fetal regulatory T cell absence and autoimmunity. Study findings and constraints: TRB gene family usage was broadly similar in cord blood and pancreas.

On this clone itself: Its antigen is unknown.

Trimming pared 0 bases from V and 5 bases from J, leaving 15 bases between. CDR1 is SGHDT, CDR2 YYEEEE, per germline. The CDR3 is made up of 15 amino acids. Method: immunoSEQ multiplex PCR; TCRdb's copy keeps in-frame clones and lacks some. The table records about 95,000 clones, approximately 79% of them present only once. The sequencing sample was made of pancreas tissue. This clonotype originated in a male donor with IPEX syndrome. The V gene is TRBV5-6, the J gene TRBJ2-7; D might be TRBD1 (7 bases). CDR3 region: CASSLATQGGHEQYF. The CDR3 DNA reads TGTGCCAGCAGCTTGGCCACTCAGGGGGGCCACGAGCAGTACTTC. Full variable domain (rest looked up from reference TRBV5-6 and TRBJ2-7): DAGVTQSPTHLIKTRGQQVTLRCSPKSGHDTVSWYQQALGQGPQFIFQYYEEEERQRGNFPDRFSGHQFPNYSSELNVNALLLGDSALYLCASSLATQGGHEQYFGPGTRLTVT.